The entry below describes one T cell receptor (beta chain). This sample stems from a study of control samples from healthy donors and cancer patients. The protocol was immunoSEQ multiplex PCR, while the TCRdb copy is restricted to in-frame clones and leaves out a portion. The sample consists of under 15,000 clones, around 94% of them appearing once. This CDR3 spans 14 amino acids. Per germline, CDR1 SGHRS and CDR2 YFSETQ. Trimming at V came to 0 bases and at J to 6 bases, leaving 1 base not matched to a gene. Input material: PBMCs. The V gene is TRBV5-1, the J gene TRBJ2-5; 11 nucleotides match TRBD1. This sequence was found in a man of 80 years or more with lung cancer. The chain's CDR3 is CASSLGDRGKTQYF. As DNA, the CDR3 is TGCGCCAGCAGCTTGGGGGACAGGGGGAAGACCCAGTACTTC.